A selection of T cell receptor beta chains follows, all from one sample in a study of identical twins. In TCRdb, the 5' RACE reads were re-called with MiXCR into one record per CDR3 protein. Altogether about 690,000 distinct CDR3 sequences are present, around 20% being singletons, with the ten largest covering roughly 4%. Separately, the same data were catalogued under a study of T cells expressing NK-cell markers.

The sequenced sample was PBMCs. The receptors originated from a woman aged 18 to 35 in good health. Both conserved end residues are part of each CDR3. Only some rows state a clone size, as once, few, many or a class for expanded clones.

TRBV6-5	few	TRBJ2-5	CASSYSRGLGGTQYF
TRBV5-1	few	TRBJ2-7	CASSSVALSGEQYF
TRBV6-5	.	TRBJ2-5	CASSYESLAGVQETQYF
TRBV20-1	.	TRBJ2-4	CSIILAGGQKNIQYF
TRBV10-1	.	TRBJ2-1	CASRESRGAHNEQFF
TRBV7-3	many	TRBJ1-2	CASSWADRGGYTF
TRBV13	many	TRBJ2-7	CASSLPGNEQYF
TRBV19	few	TRBJ2-1	CASSISGVSNEQFF
TRBV20-1	few	TRBJ2-1	CSAREGDFPQGFF
TRBV7-2	.	TRBJ2-3	CASSQNERDTQYF
TRBV20-1	many	TRBJ2-1	CSAGRNEQFF
TRBV9	.	TRBJ2-5	CASSQSGGLQETQYF
TRBV5-1	few	TRBJ2-5	CASSLMGAETQYF
TRBV29-1	.	TRBJ2-1	CSVRLSSYNEQFF
TRBV20-1	.	TRBJ2-3	CSARSQGADTQYF
TRBV6-5	.	TRBJ2-1	CASSYRGLVTYNEQFF
TRBV7-2	once	TRBJ2-2	CASRKIRGAGELFF
TRBV7-9	few	TRBJ2-3	CASSPRGRGDTQYF
TRBV12-3/TRBV12-4	.	TRBJ2-2	CASSHTTNTGELFF
TRBV15	few	TRBJ2-1	CATSRDRGLAQDEQFF
TRBV10-3	.	TRBJ2-1	CAISESGTGKAYNEQFF
TRBV3-1	.	TRBJ2-3	CASSPRDRGFTQYF
TRBV12-3/TRBV12-4	.	TRBJ1-1	CASSFMASEAFF
TRBV6-1	many	TRBJ2-1	CASSPLKGTTYNEQFF
TRBV11-2	.	TRBJ2-7	CASSLEARVSGDF